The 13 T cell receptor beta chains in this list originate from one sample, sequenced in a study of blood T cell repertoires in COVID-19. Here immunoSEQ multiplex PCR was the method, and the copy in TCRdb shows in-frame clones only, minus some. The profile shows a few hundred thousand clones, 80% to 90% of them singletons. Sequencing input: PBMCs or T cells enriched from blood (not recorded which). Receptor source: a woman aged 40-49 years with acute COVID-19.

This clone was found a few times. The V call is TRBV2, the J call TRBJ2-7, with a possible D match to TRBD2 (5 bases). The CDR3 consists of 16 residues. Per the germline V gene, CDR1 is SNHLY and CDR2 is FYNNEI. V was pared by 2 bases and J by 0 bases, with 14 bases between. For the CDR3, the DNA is TGTGCCAGCAGTGAAAAGACTACCTCACTCTCCTACGAGCAGTACTTC. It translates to CASSEKTTSLSYEQYF.

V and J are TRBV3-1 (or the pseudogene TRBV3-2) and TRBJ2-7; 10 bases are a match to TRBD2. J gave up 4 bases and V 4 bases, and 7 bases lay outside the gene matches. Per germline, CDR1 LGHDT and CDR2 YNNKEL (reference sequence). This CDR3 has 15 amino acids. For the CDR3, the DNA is TGTGCCAGCAGCCTAACTAGCGGGGACAGTTACGAGCAGTACTTC. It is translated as CASSLTSGDSYEQYF.

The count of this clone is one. The CDR3 DNA sequence: TGCGCCAGCAGCTCTCAGGAGGGACGTGGGGCAGATACGCAGTATTTT. It is translated as CASSSQEGRGADTQYF. The rearrangement links TRBV5-1 to TRBJ2-3; TRBD2 is a possible D gene (6 bases). Trimming removed 3 bases from V and 4 bases from J, with 18 bases in between. Germline values: CDR1 SGHRS, CDR2 YFSETQ. The CDR3 is 16 amino acids.

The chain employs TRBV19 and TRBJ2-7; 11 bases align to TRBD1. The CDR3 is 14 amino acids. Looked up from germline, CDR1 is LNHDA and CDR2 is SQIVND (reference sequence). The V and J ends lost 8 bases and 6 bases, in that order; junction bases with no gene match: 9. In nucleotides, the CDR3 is TGTGCCAGTGGGTCGGGACAGGGGGTTGGCGAGCAGTACTTC. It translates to CASGSGQGVGEQYF.

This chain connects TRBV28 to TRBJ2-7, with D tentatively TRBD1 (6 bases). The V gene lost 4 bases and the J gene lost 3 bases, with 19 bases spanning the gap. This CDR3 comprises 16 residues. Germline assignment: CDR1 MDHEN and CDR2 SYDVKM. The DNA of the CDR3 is TGTGCCAGCAGTTATACCGGACAGCCTAAAATCTACGAGCAGTACTTC. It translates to CASSYTGQPKIYEQYF.

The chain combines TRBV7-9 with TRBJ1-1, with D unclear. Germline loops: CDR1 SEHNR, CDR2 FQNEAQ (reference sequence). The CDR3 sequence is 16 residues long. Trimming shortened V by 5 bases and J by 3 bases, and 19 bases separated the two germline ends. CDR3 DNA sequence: TGTGCCAGCAGCCCGACGGGAGGGATGGATGACACTGAAGCTTTCTTT. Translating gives CASSPTGGMDDTEAFF.

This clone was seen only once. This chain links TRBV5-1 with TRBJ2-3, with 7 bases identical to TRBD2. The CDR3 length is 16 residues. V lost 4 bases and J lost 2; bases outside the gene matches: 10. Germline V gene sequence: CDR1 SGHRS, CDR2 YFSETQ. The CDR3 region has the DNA TGCGCCAGCAGCCTGGAGGCGGGAGCCTTCACAGATACGCAGTATTTT. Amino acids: CASSLEAGAFTDTQYF.

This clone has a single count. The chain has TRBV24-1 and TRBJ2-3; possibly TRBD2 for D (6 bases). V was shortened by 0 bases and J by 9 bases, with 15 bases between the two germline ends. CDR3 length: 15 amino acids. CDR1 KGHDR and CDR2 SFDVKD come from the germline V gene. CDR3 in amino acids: CATSDLIQGGRTQYF. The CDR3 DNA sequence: TGTGCCACCAGTGATTTGATTCAAGGAGGGCGGACGCAGTATTTT.

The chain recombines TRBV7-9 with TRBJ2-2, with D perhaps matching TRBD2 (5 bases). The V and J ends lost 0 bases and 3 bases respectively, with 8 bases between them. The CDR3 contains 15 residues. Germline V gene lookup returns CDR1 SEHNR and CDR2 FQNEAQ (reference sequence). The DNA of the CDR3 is TGTGCCAGCAGCTTAGCGGGAGTAGACACCGGGGAGCTGTTTTTT. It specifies CASSLAGVDTGELFF.

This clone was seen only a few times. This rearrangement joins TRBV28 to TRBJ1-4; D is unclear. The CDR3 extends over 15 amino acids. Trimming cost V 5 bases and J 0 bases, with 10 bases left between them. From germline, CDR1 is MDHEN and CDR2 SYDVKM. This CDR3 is CASSPRVPTNEKLFF. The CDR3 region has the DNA TGTGCCAGCAGTCCACGAGTCCCAACTAATGAAAAACTGTTTTTT.

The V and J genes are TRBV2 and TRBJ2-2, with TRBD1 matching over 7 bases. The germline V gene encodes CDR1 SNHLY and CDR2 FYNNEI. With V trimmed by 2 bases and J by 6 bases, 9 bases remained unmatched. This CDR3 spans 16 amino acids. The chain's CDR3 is CASSESRQGNSGELFF. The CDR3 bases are TGTGCCAGCAGTGAAAGCAGACAGGGTAACTCCGGGGAGCTGTTTTTT.

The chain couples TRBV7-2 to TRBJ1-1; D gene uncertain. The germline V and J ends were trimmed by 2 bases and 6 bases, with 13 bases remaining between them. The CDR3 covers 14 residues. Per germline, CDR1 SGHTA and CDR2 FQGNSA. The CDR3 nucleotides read TGTGCCAGCAGCTTAAGGCGAGCGGGCTCTGAAGCTTTCTTT. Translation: CASSLRRAGSEAFF.

CDR3 in amino acids: CAISDHRGRSQHF. CDR3 DNA sequence: TGTGCCATCAGTGACCACCGGGGGAGATCCCAGCATTTT. This chain connects TRBV10-3 to TRBJ1-5, with D possibly matching TRBD1 (5 bases). This CDR3 has 13 amino acids. Trimming cost V 3 bases and J 11 bases, with 14 bases left between them. CDR1 is ENHRY and CDR2 is SYGVKD in the germline V gene.